The 22 T cell receptor beta chains listed next were all sequenced from one sample in a study of T cells in narcolepsy. Clones were sequenced by immunoSEQ multiplex PCR, and TCRdb holds only the in-frame ones, with some missing. Here the sample spans some 30,000 clones, roughly four fifths being singletons. The sample was CD45RA- memory CD4+ T cells from PBMCs. These receptors were collected from a human donor with narcolepsy.

This chain connects TRBV10-3 to TRBJ2-1, with 10 bases identical to TRBD2. There are 17 residues in the CDR3. The V gene's germline CDR1 is ENHRY and CDR2 SYGVKD. V shed 2 bases and J 7 bases; nucleotides not matched to a gene: 11. CDR3 DNA: TGTGCCATCAGTGAGGCGGGGATAGCGGGGGGCCGAAATGAGCAGTTCTTC. Translated: CAISEAGIAGGRNEQFF.

The chain has TRBV9 and TRBJ2-5; a possible D gene is TRBD2 (6 bases). Per the germline V gene, CDR1 is SGDLS and CDR2 is YYNGEE. Trimming removed 0 bases from V and 4 bases from J, with 16 bases in between. CDR3 size: 16 residues. The CDR3, as DNA: TGTGCCAGCAGCGTAGTCGGGGGAAGACGAGGAGAGACCCAGTACTTC. Translated: CASSVVGGRRGETQYF.

V and J are TRBV19 and TRBJ2-5; D is ambiguous. V lost 5 bases to trimming and J lost 2 bases, with 6 bases between them. The CDR3 is made up of 12 amino acids. The V gene's germline CDR1 is LNHDA and CDR2 SQIVND (reference sequence). Here the CDR3 reads CASSGDQETQYF. DNA of the CDR3: TGTGCCAGTAGTGGGGATCAAGAGACCCAGTACTTC. The variable domain in full, completed from reference TRBV19 and TRBJ2-5, reads DGGITQSPKYLFRKEGQNVTLSCEQNLNHDAMYWYRQDPGQGLRLIYYSQIVNDFQKGDIAEGYSVSREKKESFPLTVTSAQKNPTAFYLCASSGDQETQYFGPGTRLLVL.

The rearrangement uses TRBV7-2 and TRBJ2-5, with 9 nucleotides matching TRBD2. From germline, CDR1 is SGHTA and CDR2 FQGNSA. The CDR3 totals 15 residues. Germline trimming cut 7 bases from V and 4 bases from J; bases unmatched to any gene: 10. This chain's CDR3 is CASTKAGGRLETQYF. DNA for the CDR3: TGTGCCAGCACGAAGGCGGGGGGGCGGTTAGAGACCCAGTACTTC.

This clone appeared a few times. The chain uses TRBV12-5 and TRBJ1-4; D not certain. Germline loops: CDR1 LGHNT, CDR2 FRNRAP. The CDR3 has 14 amino acids. Trimming pared 5 bases from V and 0 bases from J, leaving 7 bases between. The CDR3 bases are TGTGCTAGTGGTAGCGGGACAACTAATGAAAAACTGTTTTTT. Its protein is CASGSGTTNEKLFF.

J is TRBJ2-3 and V is TRBV5-1; 8 bases fit TRBD2. CDR3 length equals 15 residues. Germline V gene sequence: CDR1 SGHRS, CDR2 YFSETQ. J was trimmed by 3 bases and V by 7 bases; bases with no gene match: 10. CDR3 amino acids: CASLRRGGLTDTQYF. The DNA for the CDR3 is TGCGCCAGCCTAAGACGGGGGGGCCTGACAGATACGCAGTATTTT.

V usage is TRBV7-2 and J usage is TRBJ2-5; 9 nucleotides align to TRBD2. Trimming removed 2 bases from V and 2 bases from J; junction bases left unmatched: 3. Germline V gene data show CDR1 as SGHTA and CDR2 as FQGNSA. The CDR3 spans 15 residues. The CDR3 is CASSLNLAGQETQYF. CDR3 DNA sequence: TGTGCCAGCAGCTTAAATCTAGCGGGGCAAGAGACCCAGTACTTC. Supplemented by reference TRBV7-2 and TRBJ2-5, the full variable domain reads GAGVSQSPSNKVTEKGKDVELRCDPISGHTALYWYRQSLGQGLEFLIYFQGNSAPDKSGLPSDRFSAERTGGSVSTLTIQRTQQEDSAVYLCASSLNLAGQETQYFGPGTRLLVL.

The V call is TRBV20-1, the J call TRBJ2-3; no definite D call. This CDR3 spans 11 amino acids. V dropped 7 bases and J dropped 2 bases, with 7 bases sitting between them. Germline lookup yields CDR1 DFQATT and CDR2 SNEGSKA (reference sequence). CDR3 region: CSVAATDTQYF. The DNA for the CDR3 is TGCAGTGTCGCAGCCACAGATACGCAGTATTTT.

This clone occurred a few times. This chain joins TRBV14 and TRBJ1-1; D remains unclear. The CDR3 runs to 13 residues. Trimming cost V 2 bases and J 10 bases, with 14 bases left between them. The germline CDR1 and CDR2 sequences are SGHDN and FVKESK. This CDR3 is CASSQSPGISAFF. The CDR3 nucleotides are TGTGCCAGCAGCCAAAGTCCCGGAATTTCAGCTTTCTTT.

The chain has TRBV2 and TRBJ1-2; D may be TRBD1 (6 bases). V lost 9 bases, J lost 4 bases, and 12 bases lay in between. Germline V gives CDR1 SNHLY, CDR2 FYNNEI. The CDR3 spans 12 residues. The DNA for the CDR3 is TGTGCCAGATGGGGGGGCAGCTATGGCTACACCTTC. It codes for CARWGGSYGYTF.

V gene TRBV2 combines with J gene TRBJ2-5; the D is unclear. The CDR3 is made up of 15 amino acids. Looked up from germline, CDR1 is SNHLY and CDR2 is FYNNEI. V lost 6 bases and J 0 bases, leaving 14 bases between the germline ends. The CDR3 loop is CASSLTRVDQETQYF. As DNA, the CDR3 is TGTGCCAGCAGCCTCACACGGGTTGACCAAGAGACCCAGTACTTC.

This sequence joins TRBV5-1 and TRBJ1-4, with unresolved D. From germline, CDR1 is SGHRS and CDR2 YFSETQ. The V end was cut by 4 bases, the J end by 8 bases, with 15 bases between. CDR3 length equals 14 residues. This chain's CDR3 is CASSVGEGREKLFF. Written as DNA, the CDR3 is TGCGCCAGCAGCGTCGGCGAAGGGAGAGAAAAACTGTTTTTT.

This rearrangement joins TRBV9 to TRBJ2-1; no reliable D call. V was pared by 0 bases and J by 0 bases, with 7 bases between. The CDR3 is made up of 15 amino acids. Per germline, CDR1 SGDLS and CDR2 YYNGEE. The CDR3 spells CASSVGTGSYNEQFF. DNA for the CDR3: TGTGCCAGCAGCGTAGGGACGGGCTCCTACAATGAGCAGTTCTTC.

This chain joins TRBV19 and TRBJ2-7; TRBD2 might be the D (5 bases). CDR1 is LNHDA, CDR2 SQIVND, per germline (reference sequence). Deletions cut 5 bases from V and 4 bases from J, with 12 bases between. CDR3 length: 13 amino acids. CDR3 bases: TGTGCCAGTAGTCTCGGACGGGAATACGAGCAGTACTTC. Translated, it gives CASSLGREYEQYF.

In regard to this clone: The sample has other DNA sequences that encode this CDR3 too. V and J are TRBV5-5 and TRBJ2-4, with D uncertain. Trimming took off 0 bases at V and 4 bases at J, with 8 bases between the two ends. Germline V gives CDR1 SGHKS, CDR2 YYEKEE (reference sequence). The CDR3 runs 14 residues. This chain's CDR3 is CASSLAAGKNIQYF. The CDR3 DNA reads as TGTGCCAGCAGCTTGGCGGCAGGAAAAAACATTCAGTACTTC. Filled out from reference TRBV5-5 and TRBJ2-4, the complete variable domain reads DAGVTQSPTHLIKTRGQQVTLRCSPISGHKSVSWYQQVLGQGPQFIFQYYEKEERGRGNFPDRFSARQFPNYSSELNVNALLLGDSALYLCASSLAAGKNIQYFGAGTRLSVL.

The chain couples TRBV5-1 to TRBJ2-3, with a possible D match to TRBD2 (6 bases). CDR3 length equals 13 residues. Per the germline V gene, CDR1 is SGHRS and CDR2 is YFSETQ. Deletions cut 4 bases from V and 6 bases from J, with 12 bases between. The CDR3 DNA is TGCGCCAGCAGCAGGGAGGAGCCCGATACGCAGTATTTT. Residues: CASSREEPDTQYF.

The CDR3 DNA reads TGTGCCAGCAGCTTGGCAACCCAGGGGGCGCCTGGGGCCAACGTCCTGACTTTC. It codes for CASSLATQGAPGANVLTF. The chain employs TRBV5-5 and TRBJ2-6; 8 nucleotides match TRBD1. V lost 0 bases, J lost 2 bases, and 7 bases stayed unmatched. The CDR3 is 18 amino acids. Germline V CDR1 and CDR2: SGHKS, YYEKEE (reference sequence).

This clone was found once. The V gene is TRBV27, the J gene TRBJ2-3; 12 bases fit TRBD2. The CDR3 length is 18 residues. With 4 bases clipped from V and 0 bases from J, the junction kept 8 bases outside the gene matches. In germline, CDR1 is MNHEY, CDR2 SMNVEV (reference sequence). CDR3 sequence reads: CASSSLAGGPGSTDTQYF. The CDR3 DNA reads TGTGCCAGCAGTTCCCTAGCGGGGGGGCCAGGTAGCACAGATACGCAGTATTTT.

The chain combines TRBV18 with TRBJ1-2; a possible D gene is TRBD1 (6 bases). Trimming shortened V by 5 bases and J by 2 bases, and 9 bases separated the two germline ends. Per germline, CDR1 KGHSH and CDR2 LQKENI. The CDR3 is 13 residues long. The CDR3 here is CASSLQGNYGYTF. The CDR3 DNA is TGTGCCAGCTCATTACAGGGAAACTATGGCTACACCTTC.

This clone has a handful of counts. The chain joins TRBV11-2 to TRBJ1-2; the D is unclear. Trimming stripped 0 bases from V and 0 bases from J, with 8 bases between. From germline, CDR1 is SGHAT and CDR2 FQNNGV. The CDR3 is 15 residues long. The CDR3 is CASSLDQDANYGYTF. In nucleotides, the CDR3 is TGTGCCAGCAGCTTAGATCAGGATGCTAACTATGGCTACACCTTC.

The V call is TRBV7-9, the J call TRBJ2-3; D gene ambiguous. From germline, CDR1 is SEHNR and CDR2 FQNEAQ (reference sequence). V lost 5 bases and J 6 bases, leaving 12 bases between the germline ends. This CDR3 is 13 amino acids long. The CDR3 nucleotides read TGTGCCAGCAGCCCCGGATGGGGTGATACGCAGTATTTT. Protein sequence: CASSPGWGDTQYF.

The chain recombines TRBV7-8 with TRBJ1-5; unclear D gene. This CDR3 region has 18 residues. Per the germline V gene, CDR1 is SGHVS and CDR2 is FQNEAQ. V was clipped by 4 bases and J by 4 bases, with 23 bases between them. CDR3 DNA sequence: TGTGCCAGCAGCTCCGGTCATCAGCCCCTGGACCGAAATCAGCCCCAGCATTTT. This sequence encodes CASSSGHQPLDRNQPQHF.